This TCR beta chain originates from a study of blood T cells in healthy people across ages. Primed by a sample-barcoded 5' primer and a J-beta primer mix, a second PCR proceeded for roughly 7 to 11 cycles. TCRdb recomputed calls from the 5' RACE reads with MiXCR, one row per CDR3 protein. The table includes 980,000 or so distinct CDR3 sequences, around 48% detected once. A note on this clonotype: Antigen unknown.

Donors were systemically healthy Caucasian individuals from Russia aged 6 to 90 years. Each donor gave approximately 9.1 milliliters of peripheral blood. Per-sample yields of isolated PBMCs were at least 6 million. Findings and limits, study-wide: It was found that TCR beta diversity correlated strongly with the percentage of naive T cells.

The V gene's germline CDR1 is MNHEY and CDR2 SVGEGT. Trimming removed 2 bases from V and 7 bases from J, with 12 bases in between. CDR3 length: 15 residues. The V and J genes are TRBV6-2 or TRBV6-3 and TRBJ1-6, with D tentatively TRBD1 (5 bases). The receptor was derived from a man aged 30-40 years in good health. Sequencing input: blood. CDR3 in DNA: TGTGCCAGCAGTTACACTCAGGGATTGAATTCACCCCTCCACTTT. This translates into CASSYTQGLNSPLHF.